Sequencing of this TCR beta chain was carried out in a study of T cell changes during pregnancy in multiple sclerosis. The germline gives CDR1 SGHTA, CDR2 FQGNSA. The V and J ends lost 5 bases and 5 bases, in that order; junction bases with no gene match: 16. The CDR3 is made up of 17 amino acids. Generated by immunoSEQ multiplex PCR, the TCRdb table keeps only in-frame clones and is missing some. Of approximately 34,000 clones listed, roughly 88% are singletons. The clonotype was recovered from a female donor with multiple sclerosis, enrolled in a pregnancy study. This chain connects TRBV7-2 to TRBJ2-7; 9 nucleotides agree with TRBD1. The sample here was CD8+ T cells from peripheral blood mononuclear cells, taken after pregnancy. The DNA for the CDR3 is TGTGCCAGCAGCCTGAGCCCCATGGGACAGGGATCCCACGAGCAGTACTTC. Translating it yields CASSLSPMGQGSHEQYF.